This T cell receptor (beta chain) was obtained from a study of blood T cell repertoires in COVID-19. Cohort 3 donors were reported recovered after two negative PCRs, clearance, or symptom resolution. Authors' processing steps: By means of reference gene primer amplification, nucleated cell counts were estimated. The assay was immunoSEQ multiplex PCR, and TCRdb's table has in-frame clones only and misses some. The DNA was the basis for D and trimming; V, J and clone size are from that table. The sample consists of 150,000 to 200,000 clones, approximately 88% of them appearing once. CDR1 and CDR2 (germline): SGHTA, FQGNSA. CDR3 size: 16 residues. Trimming shortened V by 2 bases and J by 4 bases, and 15 bases separated the two germline ends.

The sample was PBMCs or T cells enriched from blood (not recorded which). The rearrangement joins TRBV7-2 to TRBJ1-5, with D hard to call. The TCR was taken from a woman aged 55-69 years who had recovered from COVID-19. CDR3 sequence reads: CASSLLGLRLNQPQHF. The CDR3 bases are TGTGCCAGCAGCTTATTAGGACTGAGGTTAAATCAGCCCCAGCATTTT.